Each of the 20 T cell receptor beta chains below was sequenced from the same sample in a study of cytomegalovirus exposure and HLA in healthy donors. Primers: 60 Vbeta forward and 13 Jbeta reverse. This table comes from immunoSEQ multiplex PCR, and its TCRdb copy is limited to in-frame clones, with some not included. The sample consists of fewer than 150,000 clones, roughly 73% of them appearing once. The sequencing input was PBMCs. Every receptor here comes from a human donor in good health.

This clone was counted only a few times. The chain uses TRBV7-2 and TRBJ2-1, with a possible D match to TRBD1 (6 bases). Germline CDR1 reads SGHTA; CDR2 reads FQGNSA. Trimming shortened V by 2 bases and J by 2 bases, and 13 bases separated the two germline ends. The CDR3 runs to 16 residues. CDR3 residues: CASSLIWDTAYNEQFF. In DNA, the CDR3 is TGTGCCAGCAGCTTAATCTGGGACACCGCCTACAATGAGCAGTTCTTC.

The J gene is TRBJ1-1, the V gene TRBV11-3; 8 bases are shared with TRBD1. Trimming at V came to 5 bases and at J to 4 bases, leaving 6 bases not matched to a gene. The length of the CDR3 is 14 residues. Germline V CDR1 and CDR2: SGHNT, YENEEA. CDR3 loop: CASSLVTGATEAFF. The DNA of the CDR3 is TGTGCCAGCAGCCTGGTGACAGGGGCCACTGAAGCTTTCTTT.

V and J are TRBV18 and TRBJ1-4; TRBD1 agrees at 11 bases. This CDR3 region has 15 residues. J gave up 8 bases and V 3 bases, and 5 bases lay outside the gene matches. CDR1 KGHSH and CDR2 LQKENI come from the germline V gene. Here the CDR3 DNA reads TGTGCCAGCTCACCGACGGGACAGGGGGAAGAAAAACTGTTTTTT. It yields the protein CASSPTGQGEEKLFF. Full variable domain (remainder filled in from reference TRBV18 and TRBJ1-4): NAGVMQNPRHLVRRRGQEARLRCSPMKGHSHVYWYRQLPEEGLKFMVYLQKENIIDESGMPKERFSAEFPKEGPSILRIQQVVRGDSAAYFCASSPTGQGEEKLFFGSGTQLSVL.

This chain uses TRBV10-3 with TRBJ2-3, with D tentatively TRBD1 (5 bases). V was clipped by 0 bases and J by 5 bases, with 12 bases between them. Germline values: CDR1 ENHRY, CDR2 SYGVKD. This CDR3 spans 15 amino acids. CDR3 sequence: CAISESVQALDTQYF. The CDR3 nucleotides read TGTGCCATCAGTGAGTCTGTACAGGCTCTAGATACGCAGTATTTT.

This chain uses TRBV11-3 with TRBJ1-1; D gene uncertain. The germline V gene has CDR1 SGHNT and CDR2 YENEEA. The CDR3 is 14 amino acids. Trimming cost V 3 bases and J 2 bases, with 10 bases left between them. The CDR3 protein is CASSFSGANTEAFF. CDR3 DNA: TGTGCCAGCAGCTTCTCGGGAGCCAACACTGAAGCTTTCTTT.

This chain connects TRBV7-8 to TRBJ2-7; the D gene is possibly TRBD1 (5 bases). Germline V gene sequence: CDR1 SGHVS, CDR2 FQNEAQ. There are 15 residues in the CDR3. The V gene lost 1 base and the J gene lost 2 bases, with 12 bases spanning the gap. This CDR3 reads CASSLVAQGTYEQYF. CDR3 in DNA: TGTGCCAGCAGCTTAGTTGCCCAGGGAACCTACGAGCAGTACTTC.

This chain joins TRBV19 and TRBJ2-7; TRBD1 matches 9 bases. The CDR3 has 14 residues. Trimming cost V 3 bases and J 4 bases; bases outside gene matches: 4. Germline values: CDR1 LNHDA, CDR2 SQIVND (reference sequence). CDR3 loop: CASSIGTGRYEQYF. The DNA for the CDR3 is TGTGCCAGTAGTATTGGGACAGGGAGGTACGAGCAGTACTTC.

The chain has TRBV7-8 and TRBJ2-3, with 8 bases lining up with TRBD1. Germline CDR1 SGHVS, CDR2 FQNEAQ. Trimming removed 6 bases from V and 8 bases from J; junction bases left unmatched: 1. This CDR3 has 11 residues. In DNA, the CDR3 is TGTGCCAGCAGAACAGGGGGTACGCAGTATTTT. Encoded protein: CASRTGGTQYF.

This clone was seen more than once but under ten times. The V gene is TRBV19, the J gene TRBJ1-2; 7 nucleotides align to TRBD1. The V gene's germline CDR1 is LNHDA and CDR2 SQIVND (reference sequence). This CDR3 is 13 amino acids long. Germline trimming cut 4 bases from V and 3 bases from J; bases unmatched to any gene: 2. The CDR3 reads CASSKGQYYGYTF. DNA of the CDR3: TGTGCCAGTAGTAAGGGACAGTACTATGGCTACACCTTC.

This CDR3 is CASSLASGRNQPQHF. As DNA, the CDR3 is TGCGCCAGCAGCTTGGCTTCAGGGCGGAATCAGCCCCAGCATTTT. The chain links TRBV5-1 to TRBJ1-5; a weak D match, TRBD1 (5 bases). Germline V gene data show CDR1 as SGHRS and CDR2 as YFSETQ. Trimming took 0 bases from V and 4 from J, leaving 11 bases between them. This CDR3 comprises 15 residues.

The chain carries TRBV5-4 and TRBJ2-3, with a weak D call TRBD2 (6 bases). CDR3 length: 12 residues. V lost 2 bases and J 5 bases, leaving 6 bases between the germline ends. Per the germline V gene, CDR1 is SGHNT and CDR2 is YYREEE (reference sequence). CDR3 DNA: TGTGCCAGCAGCTTTAGCGGAGATACGCAGTATTTT. It codes for CASSFSGDTQYF.

Of note for this clone: This sample also contains other DNA sequences that code for the same CDR3. J is TRBJ2-5 and V is TRBV5-6, with a tentative D call TRBD2 (7 bases). The CDR3 has 17 amino acids. Looked up from germline, CDR1 is SGHDT and CDR2 is YYEEEE. Trimming cost V 3 bases and J 5 bases, with 23 bases left between them. The CDR3 nucleotides read TGTGCCAGCAGCTCTTCACCCGGGACGGGGGGCGGTGAGACCCAGTACTTC. Encoded protein: CASSSSPGTGGGETQYF.

The chain recombines TRBV5-6 with TRBJ1-2, with no clear D. In germline, CDR1 is SGHDT, CDR2 YYEEEE. Trimming took 2 bases from V and 2 from J, leaving 13 bases between them. CDR3 length: 15 amino acids. The CDR3 sequence: CASSLAEAYNYGYTF. CDR3 in DNA: TGTGCCAGCAGCTTAGCGGAGGCATACAACTATGGCTACACCTTC.

The chain combines TRBV19 with TRBJ2-5; 11 nucleotides agree with TRBD2. CDR1 and CDR2 (germline): LNHDA, SQIVND (reference sequence). This CDR3 is built from 17 residues. V lost 1 base and J lost 4; bases outside the gene matches: 8. As DNA, the CDR3 is TGTGCCAGTAGTATAGTACTAGCGGGAGTTGGCGTAGAGACCCAGTACTTC. Amino acid sequence: CASSIVLAGVGVETQYF.

This clone has only a few counts. This chain links TRBV28 with TRBJ1-2; D is unresolved. Trimming shortened V by 6 bases and J by 4 bases, and 15 bases separated the two germline ends. CDR1 and CDR2 (germline): MDHEN, SYDVKM. This CDR3 spans 14 amino acids. CDR3 DNA: TGTGCCAGCAGATCTCCGGGGAACTCCTATGGCTACACCTTC. Translated, it gives CASRSPGNSYGYTF.

V and J are TRBV10-1 and TRBJ2-1, with 7 bases aligning to TRBD1. The CDR3 has 14 residues. With 7 bases clipped from V and 7 bases from J, the junction kept 10 bases outside the gene matches. CDR1 is WNHNN, CDR2 SYGVQD, per germline (reference sequence). CDR3 amino acids: CASNRDRSGNEQFF. CDR3 bases: TGCGCCAGCAATAGGGACAGATCGGGGAATGAGCAGTTCTTC.

This chain uses TRBV5-1 with TRBJ2-1; D perhaps matches TRBD2 (6 bases). CDR3 length: 14 residues. V was shortened by 0 bases and J by 15 bases, with 19 bases between the two germline ends. Per germline, CDR1 SGHRS and CDR2 YFSETQ. CDR3 bases: TGCGCCAGCAGCTTGGGGGGCACCGGGACTGGTTCGTTCTTC. Translating gives CASSLGGTGTGSFF.

Regarding this clone: The junction shows a germline mismatch at one end, possibly a read error. The chain combines TRBV7-7 with TRBJ1-3; D unclear. CDR1 SSHAT and CDR2 FNYEAQ come from the germline V gene (reference sequence). The CDR3 runs to 13 residues. CDR3 nucleotide sequence: TGTGCTAGCAGCTTAGGCCCCGGGGACACCATATATTTT. Its translation: CASSLGPGDTIYF.

This chain connects TRBV6-5 to TRBJ1-2; 9 positions match TRBD1. The CDR3 covers 14 residues. Germline V gene lookup returns CDR1 MNHEY and CDR2 SVGAGI. Germline trimming cut 4 bases from V and 3 bases from J; bases unmatched to any gene: 3. CDR3 region: CASSWDRADYGYTF. Here the CDR3 DNA reads TGTGCCAGCAGTTGGGACAGGGCGGACTATGGCTACACCTTC.

The CDR3 here is CASPFQGAYTF. The CDR3 bases are TGTGCCAGCCCATTCCAGGGGGCGTACACCTTC. The chain has TRBV28 and TRBJ1-2; 8 positions match TRBD1. The CDR3 length is 11 residues. Germline V CDR1 and CDR2: MDHEN, SYDVKM. V dropped 8 bases and J dropped 11; count of bases not matched to a gene: 7.